The clone carrying this TCR beta chain was observed many times. The source of the sample is a study of low-dose radiotherapy and immunotherapy resistance in tumors. Study-wide context: Cohort 2 received 1 Gy per fraction every two weeks, totaling 13 Gy over 26 weeks. Cyclophosphamide infusions of 200 mg/m2 came every two weeks, one day before radiation-immunotherapy. A dose of 300 mg of oral aspirin was taken by patients daily for four cycles from cycle 1 day 1.

The CDR3 loop spans 13 amino acids. CDR1 is LNHDA, CDR2 SQIVND, per germline (reference sequence). The junction had 6 bases not matched to a gene; V was cut back by 7 bases and J by 4 bases. With TRAV- and TRBV-specific primers, first-strand cDNA was made, covering the alpha and beta chains. The authors amplified TCRs for 20 to 25 PCR cycles with a constant-region primer and a V-primer adapter. A single record per CDR3 protein comes from TCRdb applying MiXCR to the reads. The sample yields approximately 84,000 distinct CDR3 sequences, 15% to 20% seen once. The time point here: after trial treatment. The treatment denotes: LDRT plus nivolumab, ipilimumab, low-dose cyclophosphamide and aspirin (RACIN trial). Each patient who was eligible had an advanced solid tumor with no tumor-infiltrating lymphocytes.

This TCR was recovered from a male donor with prostate cancer. The specimen comprised PBMCs, sampled after low-dose radiotherapy plus immunotherapy. The chain links TRBV19 to TRBJ1-1; 7 nucleotides align to TRBD1. The CDR3: CASTTGYGTEAFF. In DNA form, the CDR3 reads TGTGCCAGTACGACAGGGTACGGCACTGAAGCTTTCTTT.